This paragraph reports one T cell receptor beta chain. Its antigen remains unknown. This record belongs to a study of cytomegalovirus exposure and HLA in healthy donors. Points from the study as a whole: The only immune exposure information that was available was CMV serostatus.

The PCR made use of 60 Vbeta and 13 Jbeta primers. The repertoire was sequenced with immunoSEQ multiplex PCR; TCRdb's copy has only in-frame clones and lacks some. The table lists approximately 79,000 clones, 78% of them singletons. The clonotype was recovered from a male donor in good health and CMV-seropositive. The sample consisted of PBMCs.

CDR3 region: CASSGSGRNQPQHF. The CDR3 nucleotides are TGTGCCAGCTCCGGGTCGGGTAGGAATCAGCCCCAGCATTTT. This rearrangement joins TRBV6-1 to TRBJ1-5; D remains ambiguous. CDR3 size: 14 residues. Germline V gives CDR1 MNHNS, CDR2 SASEGT. With 8 bases removed from V and 4 bases from J, the gap between germline ends came to 15 bases.